Listed below are T cell receptor beta chains from one sample, sequenced in a study of shared clonotypes between healthy human individuals. Produced via immunoSEQ multiplex PCR; TCRdb's table is partial and in-frame only. The repertoire holds approximately 2,300,000 clones, with about 90% as singletons. Sequenced: naive CD4+ T cells from PBMCs. The source of these receptors is a man younger than 35 in good health. Some clones in this sample may be carry-over from other donors' samples. The CDR3 runs from the conserved cysteine through the conserved F or W. A D gene is named only where the DNA matches it firmly. Size is stated for part of the rows, as once, few or many counts, or as a class when the clone is expanded.

>TRBV7-2|-|TRBJ2-7|-
TGTGCCAGCAGCTTAGGGGTTTACGAGCAGTACTTC
CASSLGVYEQYF
>TRBV5-1|-|TRBJ2-5|-
TGCGCCAGCAGCGCAGGGACCAAGTCACCCACCCAGTACTTC
CASSAGTKSPTQYF
>TRBV15|once|TRBJ2-1|-
TGTGCCACCAGCAGGGGACCGGCCTACAATGAGCAGTTCTTC
CATSRGPAYNEQFF
>TRBV11-3|-|TRBJ1-1|-
TGTGCCAGCAGCCAACATGAGAACACTGAAGCTTTCTTT
CASSQHENTEAFF
>TRBV27|-|TRBJ2-7|TRBD2
TGTGCCAGCAGTTTGGTAGCGGGAGGGCCGGGTGAGCAGTACTTC
CASSLVAGGPGEQYF
>TRBV2|-|TRBJ1-1|-
TGTGCCAGCAGTGTTCAGGGGCGGGGGACTGAAGCTTTCTTT
CASSVQGRGTEAFF
>TRBV27|-|TRBJ1-5|-
TGTGCCAGCAGTTCTGTCTCGTCGAATCAGCCCCAGCATTTT
CASSSVSSNQPQHF
>TRBV18|-|TRBJ2-3|-
TGTGCCAGCTCACCACAAGGAGGGCCAGATACGCAGTATTTT
CASSPQGGPDTQYF
>TRBV29-1|-|TRBJ2-5|TRBD1
TGCAGCGTTGGGGGACCGGGACAGGGCTCGGAGACCCAGTACTTC
CSVGGPGQGSETQYF
>TRBV19|-|TRBJ2-7|-
TGTGCCAGTAGTATAGTTCGAGGGGCCCTCGACGAGCAGTACTTC
CASSIVRGALDEQYF
>TRBV27|-|TRBJ2-2|TRBD2
TGTGCCAGCAGTCTAAAAGGGCTAGCGGGAGCCGGGGAGCTGTTTTTT
CASSLKGLAGAGELFF
>TRBV5-1|-|TRBJ2-3|-
TGCGCCAGCAGCTGGGGGGACTCCAGAGGAGGGTATACGCAGTATTTT
CASSWGDSRGGYTQYF
>TRBV28|-|TRBJ2-7|TRBD1
TGTGCCAGCAGTTTTAGGGGGCCTACCTACGAGCAGTACTTC
CASSFRGPTYEQYF
>TRBV6-6|once|TRBJ1-3|-
TGTGCCAGCTCCACCCGATCGGGAAACACCATATATTTT
CASSTRSGNTIYF
>TRBV9|-|TRBJ1-2|TRBD1
TGTGCCAGCAGCGTAGGGACAGGGAACTATGGCTACACCTTC
CASSVGTGNYGYTF
>TRBV9|-|TRBJ1-3|-
TGTGCCAGCAGCGTAGAGTCTGGAAACACCATATATTTT
CASSVESGNTIYF
>TRBV5-1|-|TRBJ2-7|-
TGCGCCAGCAGCTTGGCTAGGGTGGGCTACGAGCAGTACTTC
CASSLARVGYEQYF
>TRBV5-5|-|TRBJ1-2|-
TGTGCCAGCAGCTCCCTTGGGGGCAACTATGGCTACACCTTC
CASSSLGGNYGYTF
>TRBV5-1|-|TRBJ2-5|-
TGCGCCAGCAGCTTCCGGACCGCGTACCAAGAGACCCAGTACTTC
CASSFRTAYQETQYF
>TRBV4-2|-|TRBJ2-5|TRBD2
TGTGCCAGCAGCCGAGTTGCGGGAGAGGTTCCGGAGACCCAGTACTTC
CASSRVAGEVPETQYF
>TRBV9|-|TRBJ2-7|-
TGTGCCAGCAGCGTAGACCAACAGGGCCGAGAGCAGTACTTC
CASSVDQQGREQYF
>TRBV4-2|-|TRBJ2-2|TRBD2
TGTGCCAGCAGCCCCCGGGGGCTAGCGGGAGGGTCCATAATCACCACCGGGGAGCTGTTTTTT
CASSPRGLAGGSIITTGELFF
>TRBV5-1|-|TRBJ1-1|-
TGCGCCAGCAGTCAAGGACCGCTTGATGAAGCTTTCTTT
CASSQGPLDEAFF
>TRBV7-8|-|TRBJ2-3|-
TGTGCCAGCAGCTTAGTGGGACTCCGCACAGATACGCAGTATTTT
CASSLVGLRTDTQYF
>TRBV7-2|-|TRBJ1-5|-
TGTGCCAGCAGCTTAGATAAGGGTCAGCCCCAGCATTTT
CASSLDKGQPQHF
>TRBV29-1|once|TRBJ2-5|TRBD2
TGCAGCGTTGACGCGGGAGGAGAGACCCAGTACTTC
CSVDAGGETQYF
>TRBV28|-|TRBJ2-7|TRBD2
TGTGCCAGCAGTTTATTGGGGACTAGCGGCCCAGAGCAGTACTTC
CASSLLGTSGPEQYF
>TRBV2|-|TRBJ2-5|TRBD2
TGTGCCAGCGCACAGACCGGGACTAGCACTCAGACCCAGTACTTC
CASAQTGTSTQTQYF
>TRBV27|-|TRBJ1-1|TRBD1
TGTGCCAGCAGTCCATGGGGACAGGAGAACACTGAAGCTTTCTTT
CASSPWGQENTEAFF
>TRBV9|-|TRBJ2-5|TRBD1
TGTGCCAGCAGCGTAGGACCGGACAGGGGCCATCAGGAGACCCAGTACTTC
CASSVGPDRGHQETQYF
>TRBV5-1|-|TRBJ2-5|-
TGCGCCAGCAGCCCCCTGACTAGAGAGACCCAGTACTTC
CASSPLTRETQYF
>TRBV14|-|TRBJ1-2|TRBD1
TGTGCCAGCAGCCCCCGGACAGGGAACTATGGCTACACCTTC
CASSPRTGNYGYTF
>TRBV28|once|TRBJ1-2|TRBD1
TGTGCCAGCAGGGGGACAGGGGGGAGCTATGGCTACACCTTC
CASRGTGGSYGYTF
>TRBV9|-|TRBJ1-3|-
TGTGCCAGCAGCGTTTCAGCAACCTCTGGAAACACCATATATTTT
CASSVSATSGNTIYF
>TRBV18|-|TRBJ2-2|-
TGTGCCAGCTCCCAGCGAACTACTACCGGGGAGCTGTTTTTT
CASSQRTTTGELFF
>TRBV19|-|TRBJ1-4|TRBD1
TGTGCCAGTAGGGAACAGGGGGCTCGCGAAAAACTGTTTTTT
CASREQGAREKLFF
>TRBV7-6|-|TRBJ1-4|TRBD1
TGTGCCAGCAGCTTAGGACAGGGTAGCGGACCGAATGAAAAACTGTTTTTT
CASSLGQGSGPNEKLFF
>TRBV30|-|TRBJ2-7|TRBD1
TGTGCCTGGAGTCAACCGGGACAGGGTAACTACGAGCAGTACTTC
CAWSQPGQGNYEQYF
>TRBV30|few|TRBJ1-1|-
TGTGCCTGGAGTGTACTTGAGGTTGAAGCTTTCTTT
CAWSVLEVEAFF
>TRBV5-8|-|TRBJ2-1|TRBD2
TGTGCCAGCAGCTGGGGAGTTTCGGGCGGGAGCGTCTACAATGAGCAGTTCTTC
CASSWGVSGGSVYNEQFF
>TRBV19|-|TRBJ1-3|-
TGTGCAGGGAAAGGATCTGGAAACACCATATATTTT
CAGKGSGNTIYF
>TRBV20-1|-|TRBJ2-1|TRBD1
TGCAGTGCTTGGACAGGGGATGAGCAGTTCTTC
CSAWTGDEQFF
>TRBV5-1|-|TRBJ2-2|-
TGCGCCAGCAGCTTTTACAGCCTTCGGTGGACCGGGGAACTGTTTTTT
CASSFYSLRWTGELFF
>TRBV7-3|once|TRBJ2-1|TRBD1
TGTGCCACCTCGCAGGGGGCTGCCTACAATGAGCAGTTCTTC
CATSQGAAYNEQFF
>TRBV4-1|-|TRBJ1-2|TRBD1
TGCGCCAGCAGCCAAGGACAGGGGGGAAGGGGCTACACCTTC
CASSQGQGGRGYTF
>TRBV18|-|TRBJ1-4|TRBD1
TGTGCCAGCTCCCCCGGGACAGGGGATGAAAAACTGTTTTTT
CASSPGTGDEKLFF
>TRBV30|few|TRBJ1-1|-
TGTGCCTGGAGTCTCTACATGAACACTGAAGCTTTCTTT
CAWSLYMNTEAFF
>TRBV5-4|-|TRBJ2-1|-
TGTGCCAGCAGCTTGGTAGGGAGCGGGGAGCAGTTCTTC
CASSLVGSGEQFF
>TRBV11-1|-|TRBJ1-1|-
TGTGCCAGCAGCTTAGTGGCAGGGCGGATGAACACTGAAGCTTTCTTT
CASSLVAGRMNTEAFF
>TRBV5-1|-|TRBJ2-5|-
TGCGCCAGCAGCTTGGCGGGGCCTCAAGAGACCCAGTACTTC
CASSLAGPQETQYF
>TRBV5-6|-|TRBJ1-3|TRBD1
TGTGCCAGCAGCTTAGGACAGGTCCTCTCTGGAAACACCATATATTTT
CASSLGQVLSGNTIYF
>TRBV18|-|TRBJ2-6|-
TGTGCCAGCTCACCACCGCCATCTTCTGGGGCCAACGTCCTGACTTTC
CASSPPPSSGANVLTF
>TRBV19|-|TRBJ1-2|-
TGTGCCAGTAGCCCTTCAGGGCCGGCTGGCTATGGCTACACCTTC
CASSPSGPAGYGYTF